This TCR beta chain is drawn from a study of cytomegalovirus exposure and HLA in healthy donors. Study-level findings and limits: The authors enumerated over 150 TCR beta chains as linked to cytomegalovirus. The finding came from a later analysis; first-cohort TCR clusters tended to co-occur in the roughly 110 validation repertoires. Most TCR sequences were seen very rarely across donors, but some public TCRs occurred in many.

Assay used: immunoSEQ multiplex PCR; TCRdb lists only in-frame clones, some missing. The sample lists 150,000 or so clones, 75% to 90% occurring once. This CDR3 has 13 residues. V lost 0 bases, J lost 7 bases, and 10 bases lay in between. CDR1 is SGHDT, CDR2 YYEEEE, per germline. Points on this clone: The antigen is unknown.

Separate from the approximately 720-subject first cohort, the approximately 120-subject validation cohort was the one that the donors belonged to. The sequenced sample consisted of PBMCs. The chain links TRBV5-6 to TRBJ1-2; D call uncertain. The clonotype comes from a woman between 18 and 29 years old in good health and CMV-seropositive. CDR3 in amino acids: CASSLGEGIGYTF. Here the CDR3 DNA reads TGTGCCAGCAGCTTGGGGGAGGGAATTGGCTACACCTTC.